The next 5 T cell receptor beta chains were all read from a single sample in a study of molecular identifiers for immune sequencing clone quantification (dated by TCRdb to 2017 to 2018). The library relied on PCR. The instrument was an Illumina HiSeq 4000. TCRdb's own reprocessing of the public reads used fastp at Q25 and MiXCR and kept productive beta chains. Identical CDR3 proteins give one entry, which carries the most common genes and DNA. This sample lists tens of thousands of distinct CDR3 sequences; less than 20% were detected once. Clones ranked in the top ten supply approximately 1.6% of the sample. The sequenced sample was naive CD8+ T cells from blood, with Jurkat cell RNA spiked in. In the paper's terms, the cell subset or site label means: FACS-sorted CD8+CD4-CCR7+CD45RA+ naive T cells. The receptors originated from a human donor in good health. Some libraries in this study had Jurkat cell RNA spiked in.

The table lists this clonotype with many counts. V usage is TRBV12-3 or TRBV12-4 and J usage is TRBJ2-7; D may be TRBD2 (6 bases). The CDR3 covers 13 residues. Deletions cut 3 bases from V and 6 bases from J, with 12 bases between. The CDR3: CASSFGGMSEQYF. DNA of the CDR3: TGTGCCAGCAGTTTCGGGGGAATGAGCGAGCAGTACTTC.

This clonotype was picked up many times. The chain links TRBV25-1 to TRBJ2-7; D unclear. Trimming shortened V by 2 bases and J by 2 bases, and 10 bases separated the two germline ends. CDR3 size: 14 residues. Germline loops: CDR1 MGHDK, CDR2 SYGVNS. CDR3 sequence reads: CASSELENAYEQYF. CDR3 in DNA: TGTGCCAGCAGTGAACTAGAGAACGCCTACGAGCAGTACTTC.

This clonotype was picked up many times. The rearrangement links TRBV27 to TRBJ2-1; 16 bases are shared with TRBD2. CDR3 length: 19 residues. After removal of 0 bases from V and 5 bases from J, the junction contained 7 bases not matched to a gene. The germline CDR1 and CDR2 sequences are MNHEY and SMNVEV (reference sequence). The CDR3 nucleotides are TGTGCCAGCAGTTTATCGTTGGGACTAGCGGGAGGGGTCGACAATGAGCAGTTCTTC. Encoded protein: CASSLSLGLAGGVDNEQFF.

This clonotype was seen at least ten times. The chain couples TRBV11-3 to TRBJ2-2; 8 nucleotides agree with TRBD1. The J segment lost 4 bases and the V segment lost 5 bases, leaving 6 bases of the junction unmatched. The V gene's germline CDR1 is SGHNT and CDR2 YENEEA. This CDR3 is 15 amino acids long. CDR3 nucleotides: TGTGCCAGCAGCCATCGGGACAGGATCACCGGGGAGCTGTTTTTT. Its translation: CASSHRDRITGELFF.

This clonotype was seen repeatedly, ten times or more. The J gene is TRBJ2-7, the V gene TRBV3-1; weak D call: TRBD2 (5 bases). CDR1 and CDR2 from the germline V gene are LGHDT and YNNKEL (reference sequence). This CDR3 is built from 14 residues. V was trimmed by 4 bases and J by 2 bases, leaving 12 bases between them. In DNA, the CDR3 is TGTGCCAGCAGCCGGCGGGCGCCCGCCTACGAGCAGTACTTC. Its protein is CASSRRAPAYEQYF.